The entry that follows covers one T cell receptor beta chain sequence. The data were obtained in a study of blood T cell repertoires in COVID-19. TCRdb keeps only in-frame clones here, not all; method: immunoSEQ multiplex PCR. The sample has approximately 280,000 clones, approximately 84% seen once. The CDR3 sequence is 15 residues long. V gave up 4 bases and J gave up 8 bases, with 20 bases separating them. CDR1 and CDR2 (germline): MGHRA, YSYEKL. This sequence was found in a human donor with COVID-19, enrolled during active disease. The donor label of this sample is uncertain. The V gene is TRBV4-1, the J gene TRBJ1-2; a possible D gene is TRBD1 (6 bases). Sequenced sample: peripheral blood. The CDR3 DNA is TGCGCCAGCAGCCTTTCGACAGGCGGATGGAGGGGCTACACCTTC. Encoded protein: CASSLSTGGWRGYTF.